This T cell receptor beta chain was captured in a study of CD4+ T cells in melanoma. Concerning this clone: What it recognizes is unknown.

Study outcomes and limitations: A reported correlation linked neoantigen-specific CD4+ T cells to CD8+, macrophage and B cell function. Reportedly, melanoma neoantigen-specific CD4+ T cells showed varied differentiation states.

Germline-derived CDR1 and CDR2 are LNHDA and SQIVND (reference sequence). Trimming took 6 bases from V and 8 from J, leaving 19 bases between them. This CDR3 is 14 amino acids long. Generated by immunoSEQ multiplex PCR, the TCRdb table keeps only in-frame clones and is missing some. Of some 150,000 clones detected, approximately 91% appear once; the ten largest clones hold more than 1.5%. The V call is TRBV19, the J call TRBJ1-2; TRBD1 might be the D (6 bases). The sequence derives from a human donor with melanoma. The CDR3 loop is CASSHFLQGRGYTF. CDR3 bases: TGTGCCAGTAGCCATTTTTTACAGGGTAGGGGCTACACCTTC.